A selection of T cell receptor beta chains follows, all from one sample in a study of cytomegalovirus exposure and HLA in healthy donors. Here immunoSEQ multiplex PCR was the method, and the copy in TCRdb shows in-frame clones only, minus some. This table holds fewer than 35,000 clones. Sequences were obtained from PBMCs. All receptors derive from a female donor in good health and CMV-seronegative. CDR3s include the opening cysteine and the closing phenylalanine or tryptophan. A D gene is named only where the DNA matches it firmly.

>TRBV6-5|TRBD1|TRBJ2-1
TGTGCCAGCAGCCCCGACAGGGGGCAACGGTTCTTC
CASSPDRGQRFF
>TRBV7-3|TRBD2|TRBJ2-5
TGTGCCAGCAGCTTAGGACTAGCACCAGAGACCCAGTACTTC
CASSLGLAPETQYF
>TRBV11-2|TRBD2|TRBJ2-1
TGTGCCAGCAGCTTGGGACTAGCGGGGTACAATGAGCAGTTCTTC
CASSLGLAGYNEQFF
>TRBV11-3|TRBD1|TRBJ1-2
TGTGCCAGCAGCAAGCAGAGGGACAGGGGGCGGGATGGCTACACCTTC
CASSKQRDRGRDGYTF
>TRBV7-6|TRBD2|TRBJ2-3
TGTGCCAGCAGCTTTCCGACTAGCGGGGTCACAGATACGCAGTATTTT
CASSFPTSGVTDTQYF
>TRBV5-1|TRBD1|TRBJ1-1
TGCGCCAGCAGGTACGGGACAGACGATTCTTCCACTGAAGCTTTCTTT
CASRYGTDDSSTEAFF
>TRBV28|-|TRBJ1-2
TGTGCCAGCAGTTTAGGGTACAGGGCACATGGCTACACCTTC
CASSLGYRAHGYTF
>TRBV7-2|-|TRBJ2-5
TGTGCCAGCAGCTTAGCACGATCCACCAGAGAGACCCAGTACTTC
CASSLARSTRETQYF
>TRBV19|-|TRBJ1-5
TGTGCCAGTATAGGGGGTTGGGGCAATCAGCCCCAGCATTTT
CASIGGWGNQPQHF
>TRBV19|-|TRBJ1-5
TGTGCCAGTAGTATAAGAGAGTGGGCCAGGGGAATACAGGGATATAGCAATCAGCCCCAGCATTTT
CASSIREWARGIQGYSNQPQHF
>TRBV29-1|TRBD1|TRBJ2-3
TGCAGCGCTGAGGACAGGGGGCCGTCAGATACGCAGTATTTT
CSAEDRGPSDTQYF
>TRBV4-1|TRBD1|TRBJ1-1
TGCGCCAGCAGCCATCCAGGGGGAGTGAACACTGAAGCTTTCTTT
CASSHPGGVNTEAFF
>TRBV4-2|-|TRBJ2-7
TGTGCCAGCAGCCACCTGGGGCAGACTGCCTACGAGCAGTACTTC
CASSHLGQTAYEQYF
>TRBV4-1|TRBD1|TRBJ2-5
TGCGCCAGCAGCCCAAGTTTATCCGGGACAGAAGAGACCCAGTACTTC
CASSPSLSGTEETQYF
>TRBV10-3|TRBD1|TRBJ1-2
TGTGCCAATCGGCAGGGGGCTGGCTATGGCTACACCTTC
CANRQGAGYGYTF
>TRBV12-5|-|TRBJ2-6
TGTGCTAGTGGGCCAGTGGCTGGGGCCAACGTCCTGACTTTC
CASGPVAGANVLTF
>TRBV28|-|TRBJ1-1
TGTGCCAGCAGTTTATTGGCAGGGGACACTGAAGCTTTCTTT
CASSLLAGDTEAFF
>TRBV7-7|-|TRBJ2-7
TGTGCTAGCAGCCGAGACAGGTCTGGAGAGCAGTACTTC
CASSRDRSGEQYF
>TRBV28|TRBD1|TRBJ1-2
TGTGCCAGCAGTTTAGGTGGACAGGGAGATGGCTACACCTTC
CASSLGGQGDGYTF
>TRBV5-1|-|TRBJ1-4
TGCGCCAGCAGCTTGGGGGGACGGGGGACTGAAAAACTGTTTTTT
CASSLGGRGTEKLFF
>TRBV5-6|-|TRBJ1-6
TGTGCCAGCAGCGAAGACAGGCGTGATTCACCCCTCCACTTT
CASSEDRRDSPLHF
>TRBV7-6|TRBD2|TRBJ2-1
TGTGCCAGCAGCTTAAGAGCGGGGGGGCCGAATGAGCAGTTCTTC
CASSLRAGGPNEQFF
>TRBV7-9|-|TRBJ2-7
TGTGCCAGCAACCAAGGGGGTAGCAACGAGCAGTACTTC
CASNQGGSNEQYF
>TRBV19|TRBD2|TRBJ2-7
TGTGCCAGTAGTTCCCTTTTCGGGCCTCAAGGGGACTACTACGAGCAGTACTTC
CASSSLFGPQGDYYEQYF
>TRBV28|-|TRBJ2-3
TGTGCCAGCATTTTTTCTGAAGGTGCGGGTACGCAGTATTTT
CASIFSEGAGTQYF
>TRBV9|-|TRBJ2-5
TGTGCCAGCAGCGTAGCCGGCGGCCTACGAGAGACCCAGTACTTC
CASSVAGGLRETQYF
>TRBV7-3|-|TRBJ1-1
TGTGCCAGCAGCTTAACGTTGGCAGGTAACACTGAAGCTTTCTTT
CASSLTLAGNTEAFF
>TRBV5-1|-|TRBJ2-3
TGCGCCAGCAGCTTGGATATGGGCCCAGATACGCAGTATTTT
CASSLDMGPDTQYF
>TRBV10-3|TRBD1|TRBJ1-1
TGTGCCATCAGTGAGGACAGGGAAGGTGAAGCTTTCTTT
CAISEDREGEAFF
>TRBV30|-|TRBJ1-6
TGTGCCTGGAGTTCATACAGGGTCTCCTATAATTCACCCCTCCACTTT
CAWSSYRVSYNSPLHF
>TRBV7-2|TRBD2|TRBJ2-3
TGTGCCAGCAGCTGGTCTAGCGGGGGGGGCTCCAACGATACGCAGTATTTT
CASSWSSGGGSNDTQYF
>TRBV4-2|-|TRBJ2-7
TGTGCCAGCCAGGCGGGGCCCTTTTACGAGCAGTACTTC
CASQAGPFYEQYF
>TRBV12-5|-|TRBJ1-1
TGTGCTAGTGGTTTAGACACCTTGAACACTGAAGCTTTCTTT
CASGLDTLNTEAFF
>TRBV29-1|-|TRBJ1-2
TGCAGCGTACTAGAAGGTGGCTACACCTTC
CSVLEGGYTF
>TRBV6-1|-|TRBJ2-7
TGTGCCAGCAGTGAAGGGGGGGACAGCTCCTACGAGCAGTACTTC
CASSEGGDSSYEQYF
>TRBV19|TRBD2|TRBJ2-3
TGTGCCAGTAGTACGGGACTAGCGGGGGAGAGCACAGATACGCAGTATTTT
CASSTGLAGESTDTQYF
>TRBV2|-|TRBJ2-7
TGTGCCAGCACTATGGTCCAGGTAAACGAGCAGTACTTC
CASTMVQVNEQYF
>TRBV28|-|TRBJ2-7
TGTGCCAGCAGTGGGACACCCTCCTACGAGCAGTACTTC
CASSGTPSYEQYF
>TRBV6-5|-|TRBJ1-2
TGTGCCAGCAGTTACTCCCTGGGACTGAGCTATGGCTACACCTTC
CASSYSLGLSYGYTF
>TRBV12-2|-|TRBJ1-3
TGTGCAAGTCGCCCTAGGGGCTCTGGAAACACCATATATTTT
CASRPRGSGNTIYF
>TRBV6-5|TRBD1|TRBJ2-3
TGTGCCAGCAGTTCGGGACAGGGGGCCACAGATACGCAGTATTTT
CASSSGQGATDTQYF
>TRBV19|-|TRBJ2-7
TGTGCCAGTAGCCCTCGACCGGGACAATCCCCCTACGAGCAGTACTTC
CASSPRPGQSPYEQYF
>TRBV7-9|-|TRBJ2-3
TGTGCCAGCAGCTTAGAGGGGTTTAGGACAGATACGCAGTATTTT
CASSLEGFRTDTQYF
>TRBV4-2|-|TRBJ2-3
TGTGCCAGCAGCCAAGAGTGGCTAGCGCGCACAGATACGCAGTATTTT
CASSQEWLARTDTQYF
>TRBV18|-|TRBJ2-3
TGTGCCAGCTCACCCCTGCGGCAGGGATCGCGGTTCACAGATACGCAGTATTTT
CASSPLRQGSRFTDTQYF
>TRBV11-2|-|TRBJ2-7
TGTGCCAGCAGTCCAGACATCGGTGGATACGAGCAGTACTTC
CASSPDIGGYEQYF
>TRBV12-5|-|TRBJ1-2
TGTGCTAGTGGTTTGGATCGGGGGGCCTATGGCTACACCTTC
CASGLDRGAYGYTF
>TRBV6-6|TRBD1|TRBJ1-1
TGTGCCAGCAGTTACTCGACAGGGTTGGGGAACACTGAAGCTTTCTTT
CASSYSTGLGNTEAFF
>TRBV9|-|TRBJ2-3
TGTGCCAGCAGCATAAACCGGGACATATACACAGATACGCAGTATTTT
CASSINRDIYTDTQYF